This T cell receptor (beta chain) appears in the sequencing data of a study of cytotoxic CD8 clonotypes in ibrutinib-treated CLL. About the study: Across the patients, 10 to 11 were relapsed/refractory, around 16 treatment-naive and approximately 18 IGHV unmutated. Overall study findings and caveats: Baseline clonality, higher than in age-matched healthy donors, tracked circulating CD8+ T-cell counts.

Data came from immunoSEQ multiplex PCR; TCRdb stores just in-frame clones and leaves some out. The table lists 150,000 or so clones, around 80% of them singletons. V lost 3 bases and J lost 3; bases outside the gene matches: 3. CDR1 and CDR2 (germline): KGHSH, LQKENI. The CDR3 has 14 residues. In the case of this clone: What it binds is unknown.

Specimen: PBMCs, collected after 24 months of ibrutinib treatment. The V gene is TRBV18, the J gene TRBJ2-3; 7 bases are shared with TRBD1. This clonotype originated in a human donor with chronic lymphocytic leukemia. CDR3 nucleotides: TGTGCCAGCTCACCCCAGGACAGGACAGATACGCAGTATTTT. Translated, it gives CASSPQDRTDTQYF.